These T cell receptor beta chains were read from a single sample in a study of multiple sclerosis patients with progressive multifocal leukoencephalopathy. Some clones are missing from TCRdb's copy, which holds only in-frame ones; the method was immunoSEQ multiplex PCR. The table has some 30,000 clones, roughly 91% seen once. The source material was PBMCs, sampled from a patient treated with natalizumab. Every receptor here comes from a human donor with multiple sclerosis. CDR3s include the opening cysteine and the closing phenylalanine or tryptophan. The D gene is left open where the match is weak. Size tells how often a clone was seen (once, few, many) or the class of an expanded clone, and some rows leave it out.

j_call v_call clone_size d_call cdr3_nt cdr3_aa
TRBJ1-6 TRBV13 - TRBD1 TGTGCCAGCAGCTTAACCGGGACAGGGTATTCACCCCTCCACTTT CASSLTGTGYSPLHF
TRBJ2-7 TRBV15 - TRBD1 TGTGCCACCAGCAGAACCCGGGGACAGGCAGGCTACGAGCAGTACTTC CATSRTRGQAGYEQYF
TRBJ2-7 TRBV10-1 - - TGCGCCAGCAGTGAGGATGTAACAGGTCGAGAGCAGTACTTC CASSEDVTGREQYF
TRBJ2-7 TRBV15 - - TGTGCCACCAGCATGAGTGGGGATAGCTCCTACGAGCAGTACTTC CATSMSGDSSYEQYF
TRBJ2-1 TRBV7-9 - - TGTGCCAGCAGCTTAGCGTCTAGTAGGCGAGGGGATGAGCAGTTCTTC CASSLASSRRGDEQFF
TRBJ1-1 TRBV7-6 - - TGTGCCAGCAGCCCGGACAGCCTTAACACTGAAGCTTTCTTT CASSPDSLNTEAFF
TRBJ2-1 TRBV30 once TRBD2 TGTGCCTGGAGTCCAAGACTAGCTAAGGGTGAGCAGTTCTTC CAWSPRLAKGEQFF
TRBJ2-7 TRBV28 - TRBD2 TGTGCCAGCAGTCTATCTTCTGGACTAGCGGGAGCCTACGAGCAGTACTTC CASSLSSGLAGAYEQYF
TRBJ1-2 TRBV27 - - TGTGCCAGCAGCTCGCCCCGGGACAAAGTGCATGGCTACACCTTC CASSSPRDKVHGYTF
TRBJ2-7 TRBV6-1 few TRBD2 TGTGCCAGCAGTGAAGCTAGCGGGAGCTCCTACGAGCAGTACTTC CASSEASGSSYEQYF
TRBJ2-7 TRBV29-1 - - TGCAGCGTTGGGGACGGTCCCTACGAGCAGTACTTC CSVGDGPYEQYF
TRBJ1-2 TRBV7-2 - - TGTGCCAGCAGCTCTCAGGGGCCAGTCTATGGCTACACCTTC CASSSQGPVYGYTF
TRBJ2-1 TRBV18 - - TGTGCCAGCTCACCACCGGGCAGGAGCTCCTACAATGAGCAGTTCTTC CASSPPGRSSYNEQFF
TRBJ1-2 TRBV6-1 - - TGTGCCAGCAGTTTAGGGTTCTACACCTTC CASSLGFYTF
TRBJ1-5 TRBV15 - TRBD1 TGTGCCACCAGCAGAGAACAGGGGCAACGCAATCAGCCCCAGCATTTT CATSREQGQRNQPQHF
TRBJ1-2 TRBV11-2 - - TGTGCCAGCAGCGACCTGGGAGCAAGCAGAAAGACCTCTGGCTACACCTTC CASSDLGASRKTSGYTF
TRBJ1-2 TRBV6-5 few TRBD1 TGTGCCAGCAGTTACCGGGACAGGGTGGGCTATGGCTACACCTTC CASSYRDRVGYGYTF
TRBJ2-3 TRBV5-1 - TRBD1 TGCGCCAGCAGCTTGGGGACGCAGGGGGCAGATACGCAGTATTTT CASSLGTQGADTQYF
TRBJ2-2 TRBV2 few TRBD2 TGTGCCAGCAGTTCTCCCCCTGGCGGGCGGGGAGGGGACACCGGGGAGCTGTTTTTT CASSSPPGGRGGDTGELFF
TRBJ2-7 TRBV4-2 - - TGTGCCAGCAGCCAAGGGGGTGGGGCAGGGAGGAACGAGCAGTACTTC CASSQGGGAGRNEQYF
TRBJ1-1 TRBV25-1 - - TGTGCCAGCAGTGTTCGGGAACGGGCTGAAGCTTTCTTT CASSVRERAEAFF
TRBJ1-1 TRBV28 - - TGTGCCAGCAGTTTAATGGTCAGTTCATACACTGAAGCTTTCTTT CASSLMVSSYTEAFF
TRBJ1-2 TRBV4-1 - - TGCGCCAGCAGCCAGGGGGGTAGTGACAGTGGAGGCTACACCTTC CASSQGGSDSGGYTF
TRBJ1-1 TRBV30 - - TGTGCCTGGAGTGTCCAGGGACCTTTCTTT CAWSVQGPFF
TRBJ2-3 TRBV7-3 few - TGTGCCAGCAGCTCACAGGGCACAGATACGCAGTATTTT CASSSQGTDTQYF